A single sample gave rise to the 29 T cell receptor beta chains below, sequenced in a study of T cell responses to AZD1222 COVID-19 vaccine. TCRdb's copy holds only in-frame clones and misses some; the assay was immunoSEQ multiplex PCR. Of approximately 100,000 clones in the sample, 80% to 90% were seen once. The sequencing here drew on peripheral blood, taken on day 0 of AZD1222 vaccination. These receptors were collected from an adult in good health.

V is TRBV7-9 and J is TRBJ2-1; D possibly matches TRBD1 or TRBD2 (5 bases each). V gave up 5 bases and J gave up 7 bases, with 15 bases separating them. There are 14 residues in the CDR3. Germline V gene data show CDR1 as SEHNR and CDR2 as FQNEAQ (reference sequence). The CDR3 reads CASSPRGVGNEQFF. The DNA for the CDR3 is TGTGCCAGCAGCCCACGAGGGGTCGGGAATGAGCAGTTCTTC.

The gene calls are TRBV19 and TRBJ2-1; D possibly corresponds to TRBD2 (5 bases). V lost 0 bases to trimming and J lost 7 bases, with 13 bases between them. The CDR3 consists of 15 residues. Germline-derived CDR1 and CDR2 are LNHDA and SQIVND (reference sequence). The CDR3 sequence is CASSIDPAGVNEQFF. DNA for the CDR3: TGTGCCAGTAGTATAGATCCAGCCGGGGTGAATGAGCAGTTCTTC.

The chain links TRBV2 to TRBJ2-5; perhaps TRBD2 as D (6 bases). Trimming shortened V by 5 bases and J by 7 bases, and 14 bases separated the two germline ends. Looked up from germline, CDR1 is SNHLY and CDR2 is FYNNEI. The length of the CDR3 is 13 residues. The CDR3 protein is CASSRGSDGTQYF. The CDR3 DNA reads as TGTGCCAGCAGTCGGGGGTCCGACGGGACCCAGTACTTC.

The CDR3 DNA reads as TGTGCCAGCAGGGGGGCGCCGGCGGGCACTGAAGCTTTCTTT. This codes for CASRGAPAGTEAFF. The chain employs TRBV28 and TRBJ1-1; a possible D gene is TRBD1 (6 bases). V shed 6 bases and J shed 4 bases, with 15 bases lying between them. CDR1 is MDHEN, CDR2 SYDVKM, per germline. The CDR3 sequence is 14 residues long.

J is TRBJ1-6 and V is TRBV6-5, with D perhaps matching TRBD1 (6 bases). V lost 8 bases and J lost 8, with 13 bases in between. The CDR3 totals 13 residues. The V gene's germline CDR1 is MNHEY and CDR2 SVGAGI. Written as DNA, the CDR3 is TGTGCCAGCGGGACATCCCGGGATTCACCCCTCCACTTT. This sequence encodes CASGTSRDSPLHF.

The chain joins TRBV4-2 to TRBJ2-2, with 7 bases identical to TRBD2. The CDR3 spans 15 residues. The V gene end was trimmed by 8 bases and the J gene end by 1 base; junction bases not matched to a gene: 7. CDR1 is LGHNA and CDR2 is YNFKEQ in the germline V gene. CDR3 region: CASDNGGGNTGELFF. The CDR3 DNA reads TGTGCCAGCGATAACGGCGGGGGGAACACCGGGGAGCTGTTTTTT.

The CDR3 loop reads CASSRADQPQHF. CDR3 coding DNA: TGTGCCAGCTCCAGGGCTGATCAGCCCCAGCATTTT. The chain recombines TRBV18 with TRBJ1-5, with D maybe TRBD1 (5 bases). In germline, CDR1 is KGHSH, CDR2 LQKENI. The CDR3 covers 12 residues. Between the trimmed V and J ends, which lost 6 bases and 5 bases, there was a span of 8 bases.

CDR3 protein: CASRRDYLSTDTQYF. CDR3 nucleotide sequence: TGTGCCAGCAGACGGGACTACCTTAGCACAGATACGCAGTATTTT. The chain couples TRBV27 to TRBJ2-3, with TRBD2 matching 7 bases. Germline CDR1 and CDR2: MNHEY and SMNVEV (reference sequence). The CDR3 has 15 amino acids. V lost 6 bases to trimming and J lost 0 bases; unmatched junction nucleotides: 6.

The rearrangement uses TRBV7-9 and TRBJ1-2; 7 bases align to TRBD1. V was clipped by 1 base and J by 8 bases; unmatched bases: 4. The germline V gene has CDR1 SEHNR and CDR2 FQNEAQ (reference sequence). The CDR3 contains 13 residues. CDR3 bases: TGTGCCAGCAGCTTAGTAGGGGGCCGGGGCTACACCTTC. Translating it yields CASSLVGGRGYTF. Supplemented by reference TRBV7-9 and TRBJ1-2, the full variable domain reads DTGVSQNPRHKITKRGQNVTFRCDPISEHNRLYWYRQTLGQGPEFLTYFQNEAQLEKSRLLSDRFSAERPKGSFSTLEIQRTEQGDSAMYLCASSLVGGRGYTFGSGTRLTVV.

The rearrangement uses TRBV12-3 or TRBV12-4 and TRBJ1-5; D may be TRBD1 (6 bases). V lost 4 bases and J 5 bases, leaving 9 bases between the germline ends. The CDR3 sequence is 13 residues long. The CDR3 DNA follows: TGTGCCAGCAGTTACGGACAGTATCAGCCCCAGCATTTT. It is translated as CASSYGQYQPQHF.

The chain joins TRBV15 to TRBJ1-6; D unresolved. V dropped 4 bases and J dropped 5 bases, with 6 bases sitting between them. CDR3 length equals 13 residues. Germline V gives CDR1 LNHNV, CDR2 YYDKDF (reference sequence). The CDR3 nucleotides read TGTGCCACCAGCAATGATCATAATTCACCCCTCCACTTT. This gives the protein CATSNDHNSPLHF.

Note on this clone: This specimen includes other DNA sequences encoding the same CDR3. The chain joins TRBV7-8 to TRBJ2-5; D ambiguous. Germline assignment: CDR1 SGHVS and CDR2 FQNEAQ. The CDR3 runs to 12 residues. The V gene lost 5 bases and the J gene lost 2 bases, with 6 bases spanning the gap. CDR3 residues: CASSLGQETQYF. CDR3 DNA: TGTGCCAGCAGCCTGGGGCAAGAGACCCAGTACTTC.

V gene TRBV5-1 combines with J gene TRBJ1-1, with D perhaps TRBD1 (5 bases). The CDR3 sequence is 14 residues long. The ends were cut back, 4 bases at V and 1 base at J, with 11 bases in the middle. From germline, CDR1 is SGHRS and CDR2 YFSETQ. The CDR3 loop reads CASSGGPTNTEAFF. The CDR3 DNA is TGCGCCAGCAGCGGGGGACCGACGAACACTGAAGCTTTCTTT.

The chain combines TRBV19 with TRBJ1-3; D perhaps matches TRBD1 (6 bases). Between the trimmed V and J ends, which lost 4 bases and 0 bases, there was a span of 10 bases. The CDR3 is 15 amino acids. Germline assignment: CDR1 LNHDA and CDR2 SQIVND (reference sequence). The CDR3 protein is CASSTSGVSGNTIYF. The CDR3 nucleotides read TGTGCCAGTAGTACATCAGGGGTCTCTGGAAACACCATATATTTT.

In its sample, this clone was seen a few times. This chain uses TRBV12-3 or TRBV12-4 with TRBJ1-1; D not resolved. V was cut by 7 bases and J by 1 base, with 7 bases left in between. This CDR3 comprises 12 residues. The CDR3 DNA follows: TGTGCCAGCACCCCGGGGAACACTGAAGCTTTCTTT. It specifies CASTPGNTEAFF.

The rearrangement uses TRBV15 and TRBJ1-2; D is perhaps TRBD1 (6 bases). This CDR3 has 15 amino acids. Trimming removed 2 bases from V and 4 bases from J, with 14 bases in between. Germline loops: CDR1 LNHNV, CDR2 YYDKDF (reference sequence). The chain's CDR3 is CATSRQRTAGYGYTF. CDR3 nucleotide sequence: TGTGCCACCAGCAGACAAAGGACAGCGGGCTATGGCTACACCTTC.

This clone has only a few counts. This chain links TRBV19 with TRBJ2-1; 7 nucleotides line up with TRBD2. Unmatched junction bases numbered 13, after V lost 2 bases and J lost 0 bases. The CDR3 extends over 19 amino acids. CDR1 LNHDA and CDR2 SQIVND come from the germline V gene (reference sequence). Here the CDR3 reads CASSISGRGSFSSYNEQFF. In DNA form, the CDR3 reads TGTGCCAGTAGTATAAGCGGGCGGGGGTCCTTTAGCTCCTACAATGAGCAGTTCTTC. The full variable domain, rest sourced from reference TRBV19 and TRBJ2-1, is DGGITQSPKYLFRKEGQNVTLSCEQNLNHDAMYWYRQDPGQGLRLIYYSQIVNDFQKGDIAEGYSVSREKKESFPLTVTSAQKNPTAFYLCASSISGRGSFSSYNEQFFGPGTRLTVL.

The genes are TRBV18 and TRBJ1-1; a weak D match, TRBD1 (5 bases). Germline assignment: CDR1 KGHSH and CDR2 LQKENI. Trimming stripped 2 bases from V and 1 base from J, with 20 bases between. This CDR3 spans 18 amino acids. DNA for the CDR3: TGTGCCAGCTCACCAGTCTCTGGACAAGATAATTCGAACACTGAAGCTTTCTTT. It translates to CASSPVSGQDNSNTEAFF. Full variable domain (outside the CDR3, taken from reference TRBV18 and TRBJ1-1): NAGVMQNPRHLVRRRGQEARLRCSPMKGHSHVYWYRQLPEEGLKFMVYLQKENIIDESGMPKERFSAEFPKEGPSILRIQQVVRGDSAAYFCASSPVSGQDNSNTEAFFGQGTRLTVV.

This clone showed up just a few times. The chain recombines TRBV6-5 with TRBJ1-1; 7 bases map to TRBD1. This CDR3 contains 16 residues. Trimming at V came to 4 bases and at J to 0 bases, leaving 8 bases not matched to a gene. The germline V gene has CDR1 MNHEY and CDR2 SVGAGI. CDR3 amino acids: CASSSRQGGVNTEAFF. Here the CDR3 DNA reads TGTGCCAGCAGTTCTCGACAGGGTGGGGTGAACACTGAAGCTTTCTTT.

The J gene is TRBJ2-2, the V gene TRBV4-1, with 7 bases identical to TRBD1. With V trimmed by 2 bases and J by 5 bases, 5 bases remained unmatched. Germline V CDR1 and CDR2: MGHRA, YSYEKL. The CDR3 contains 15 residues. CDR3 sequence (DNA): TGCGCCAGCAGCCAACAAGGGGGCAAAACCGGGGAGCTGTTTTTT. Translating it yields CASSQQGGKTGELFF.

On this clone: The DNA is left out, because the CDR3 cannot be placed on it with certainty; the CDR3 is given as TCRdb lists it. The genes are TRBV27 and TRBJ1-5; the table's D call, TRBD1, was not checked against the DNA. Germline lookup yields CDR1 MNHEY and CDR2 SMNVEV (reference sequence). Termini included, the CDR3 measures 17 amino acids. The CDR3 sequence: CASSSSTGPAFNQPQHF.

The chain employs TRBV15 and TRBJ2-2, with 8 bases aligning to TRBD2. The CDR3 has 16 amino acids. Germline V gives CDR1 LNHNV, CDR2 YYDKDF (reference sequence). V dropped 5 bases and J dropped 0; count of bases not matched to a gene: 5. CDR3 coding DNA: TGTGCCACCAGCCTCCTTAGCGGGGCGAACACCGGGGAGCTGTTTTTT. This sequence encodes CATSLLSGANTGELFF. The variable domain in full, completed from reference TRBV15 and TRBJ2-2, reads DAMVIQNPRYQVTQFGKPVTLSCSQTLNHNVMYWYQQKSSQAPKLLFHYYDKDFNNEADTPDNFQSRRPNTSFCFLDIRSPGLGDTAMYLCATSLLSGANTGELFFGEGSRLTVL.

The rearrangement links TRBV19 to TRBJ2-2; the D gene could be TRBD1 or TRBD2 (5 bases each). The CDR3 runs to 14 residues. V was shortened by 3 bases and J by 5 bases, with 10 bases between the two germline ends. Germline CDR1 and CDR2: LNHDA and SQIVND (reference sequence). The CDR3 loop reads CASSIQRGTGELFF. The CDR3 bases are TGTGCCAGTAGTATTCAGAGGGGTACCGGGGAGCTGTTTTTT.

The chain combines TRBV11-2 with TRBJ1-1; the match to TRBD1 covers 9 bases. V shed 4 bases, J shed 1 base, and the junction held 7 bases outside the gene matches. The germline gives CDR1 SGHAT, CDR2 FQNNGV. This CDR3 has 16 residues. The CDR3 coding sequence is TGTGCCAGCAGCTATAACAGGGGGCTGAGGAACACTGAAGCTTTCTTT. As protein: CASSYNRGLRNTEAFF.

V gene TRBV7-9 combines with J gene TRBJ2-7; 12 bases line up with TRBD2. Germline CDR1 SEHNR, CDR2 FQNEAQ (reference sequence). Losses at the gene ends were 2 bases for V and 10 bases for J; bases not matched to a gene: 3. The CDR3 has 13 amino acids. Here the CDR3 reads CASSLRLAGAQYF. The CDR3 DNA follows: TGTGCCAGCAGCTTACGACTAGCGGGGGCCCAGTACTTC.

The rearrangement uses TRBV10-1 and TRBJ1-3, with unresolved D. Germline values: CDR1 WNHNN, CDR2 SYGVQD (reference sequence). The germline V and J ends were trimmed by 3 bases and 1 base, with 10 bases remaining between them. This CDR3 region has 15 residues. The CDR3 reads CASSDGVMSGNTIYF. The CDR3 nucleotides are TGCGCCAGCAGTGATGGGGTGATGTCTGGAAACACCATATATTTT.

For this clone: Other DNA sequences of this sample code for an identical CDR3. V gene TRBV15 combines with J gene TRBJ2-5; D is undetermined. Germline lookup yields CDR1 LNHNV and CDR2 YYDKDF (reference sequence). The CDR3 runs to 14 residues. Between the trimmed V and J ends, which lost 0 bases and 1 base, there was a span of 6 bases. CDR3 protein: CATSRDRGQETQYF. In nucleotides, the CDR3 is TGTGCCACCAGCAGAGATCGCGGCCAAGAGACCCAGTACTTC.

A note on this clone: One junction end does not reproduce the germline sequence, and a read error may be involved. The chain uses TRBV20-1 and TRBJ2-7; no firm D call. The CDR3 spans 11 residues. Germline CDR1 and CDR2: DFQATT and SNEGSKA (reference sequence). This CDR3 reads CSAGDLGEQYF. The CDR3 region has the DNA TGCAGTGCTGGAGATCTGGGAGAGCAGTACTTC.

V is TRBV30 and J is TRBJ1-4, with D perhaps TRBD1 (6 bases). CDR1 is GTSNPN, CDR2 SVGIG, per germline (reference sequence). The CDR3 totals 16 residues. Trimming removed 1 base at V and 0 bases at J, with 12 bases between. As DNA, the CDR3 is TGTGCCTGGAGTGGGGGGGAGGGGGCAACTAATGAAAAACTGTTTTTT. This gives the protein CAWSGGEGATNEKLFF.